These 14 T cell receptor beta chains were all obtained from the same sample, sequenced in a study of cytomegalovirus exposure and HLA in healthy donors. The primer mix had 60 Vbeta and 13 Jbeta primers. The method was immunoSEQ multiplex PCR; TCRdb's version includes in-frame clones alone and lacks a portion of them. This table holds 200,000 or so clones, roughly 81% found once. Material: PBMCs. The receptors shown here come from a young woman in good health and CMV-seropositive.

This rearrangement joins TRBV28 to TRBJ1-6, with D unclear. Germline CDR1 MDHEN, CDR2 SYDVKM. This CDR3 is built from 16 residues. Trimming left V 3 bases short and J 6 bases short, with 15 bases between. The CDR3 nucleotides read TGTGCCAGCAGTTTTAGTCGAGTTCTACCTAATTCACCCCTCCACTTT. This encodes CASSFSRVLPNSPLHF.

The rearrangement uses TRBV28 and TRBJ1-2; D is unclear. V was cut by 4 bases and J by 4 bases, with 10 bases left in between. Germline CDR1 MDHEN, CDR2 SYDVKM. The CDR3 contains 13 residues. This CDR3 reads CASSSQTLYGYTF. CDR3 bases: TGTGCCAGCAGTTCACAGACCCTCTATGGCTACACCTTC.

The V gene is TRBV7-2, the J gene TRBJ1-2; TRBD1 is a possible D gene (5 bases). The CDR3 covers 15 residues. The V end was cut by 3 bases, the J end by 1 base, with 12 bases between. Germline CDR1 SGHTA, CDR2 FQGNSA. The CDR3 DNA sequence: TGTGCCAGCAGCTTTGGGGGGGGGATTAACTATGGCTACACCTTC. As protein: CASSFGGGINYGYTF.

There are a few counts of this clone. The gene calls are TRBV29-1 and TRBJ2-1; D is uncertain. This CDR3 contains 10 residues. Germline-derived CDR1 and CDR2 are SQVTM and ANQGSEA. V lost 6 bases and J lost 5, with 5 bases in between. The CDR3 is CSVYNNEQFF. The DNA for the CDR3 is TGCAGCGTCTATAACAATGAGCAGTTCTTC.

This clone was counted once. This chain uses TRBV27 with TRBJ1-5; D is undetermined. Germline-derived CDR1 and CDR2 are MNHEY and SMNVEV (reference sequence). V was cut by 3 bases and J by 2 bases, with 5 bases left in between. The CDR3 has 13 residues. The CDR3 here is CASSLSRNQPQHF. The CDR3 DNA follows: TGTGCCAGCAGTTTGTCTCGCAATCAGCCCCAGCATTTT.

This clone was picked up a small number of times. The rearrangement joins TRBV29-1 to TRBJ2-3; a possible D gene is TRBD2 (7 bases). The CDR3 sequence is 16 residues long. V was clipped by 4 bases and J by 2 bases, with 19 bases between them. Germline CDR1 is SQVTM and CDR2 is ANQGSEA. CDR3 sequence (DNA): TGCAGCGTTGCCCCGATTGGGGGGGCTCTCACAGATACGCAGTATTTT. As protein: CSVAPIGGALTDTQYF.

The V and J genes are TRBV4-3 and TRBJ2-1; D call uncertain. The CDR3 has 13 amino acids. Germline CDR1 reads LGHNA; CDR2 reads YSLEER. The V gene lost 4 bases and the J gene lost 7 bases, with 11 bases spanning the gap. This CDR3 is CASSLLGRNEQFF. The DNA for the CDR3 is TGCGCCAGCAGCCTCCTTGGCAGGAATGAGCAGTTCTTC.

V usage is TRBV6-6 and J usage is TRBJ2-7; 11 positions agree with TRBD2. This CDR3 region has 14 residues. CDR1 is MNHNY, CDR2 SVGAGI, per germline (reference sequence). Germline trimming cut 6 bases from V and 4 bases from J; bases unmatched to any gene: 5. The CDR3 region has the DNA TGTGCCAGCAGAAAACTAGCGGGAGCTTACGAGCAGTACTTC. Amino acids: CASRKLAGAYEQYF.

The CDR3, as DNA: TGTGCCATCAGTGAGTCACTAGCGATCAACTCCTACGAGCAGTACTTC. Translated, it gives CAISESLAINSYEQYF. V and J are TRBV10-3 and TRBJ2-7; 7 bases agree with TRBD2. Looked up from germline, CDR1 is ENHRY and CDR2 is SYGVKD. This CDR3 contains 16 residues. Trimming removed 0 bases from V and 0 bases from J; junction bases left unmatched: 5.

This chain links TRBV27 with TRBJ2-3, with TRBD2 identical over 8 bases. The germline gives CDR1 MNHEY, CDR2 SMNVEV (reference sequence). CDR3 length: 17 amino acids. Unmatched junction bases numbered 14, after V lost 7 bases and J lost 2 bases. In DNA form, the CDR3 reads TGTGCCAGCACCCCCCGGTGGCTAGCGGGCTCCACAGATACGCAGTATTTT. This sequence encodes CASTPRWLAGSTDTQYF.

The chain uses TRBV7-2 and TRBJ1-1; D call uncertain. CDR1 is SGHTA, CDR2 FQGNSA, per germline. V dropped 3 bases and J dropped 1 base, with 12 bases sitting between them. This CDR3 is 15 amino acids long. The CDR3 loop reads CASSLMAQENTEAFF. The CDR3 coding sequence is TGTGCCAGCAGCTTGATGGCGCAGGAGAACACTGAAGCTTTCTTT.

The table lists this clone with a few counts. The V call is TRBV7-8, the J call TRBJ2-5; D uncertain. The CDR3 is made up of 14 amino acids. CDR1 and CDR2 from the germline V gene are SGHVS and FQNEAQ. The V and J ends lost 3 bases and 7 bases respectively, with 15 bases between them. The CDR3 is CASSFSQASGTQYF. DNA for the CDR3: TGTGCCAGCAGCTTCAGTCAGGCGTCTGGGACCCAGTACTTC. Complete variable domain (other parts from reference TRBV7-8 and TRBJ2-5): GAGVSQSPRYKVAKRGQDVALRCDPISGHVSLFWYQQALGQGPEFLTYFQNEAQLDKSGLPSDRFFAERPEGSVSTLKIQRTQQEDSAVYLCASSFSQASGTQYFGPGTRLLVL.

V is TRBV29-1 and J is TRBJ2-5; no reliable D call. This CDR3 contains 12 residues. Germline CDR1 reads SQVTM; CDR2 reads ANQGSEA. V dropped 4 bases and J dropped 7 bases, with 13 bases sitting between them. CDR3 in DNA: TGCAGCGTTGGAAGCGAGACGGGGACCCAGTACTTC. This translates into CSVGSETGTQYF.

CDR3 in amino acids: CASSSWTSANTGELFF. Written as DNA, the CDR3 is TGTGCCAGCAGCTCCTGGACTAGCGCGAACACCGGGGAGCTGTTTTTT. The chain carries TRBV11-1 and TRBJ2-2; 9 bases line up with TRBD2. The CDR3 extends over 16 amino acids. V gave up 4 bases and J gave up 0 bases; unmatched junction bases: 3. CDR1 SGHAT and CDR2 FQDESV come from the germline V gene (reference sequence).